This T cell receptor beta chain is from a study of patients and donors after allogeneic stem cell transplantation. V was pared by 4 bases and J by 4 bases, with 8 bases of the junction left unmatched. CDR1 is MNHEY, CDR2 SVGAGI, per germline. CDR3 length equals 16 residues. Via MiXCR, TCRdb re-called the RT-PCR reads, giving one row per CDR3 protein. The sample has about 410,000 distinct CDR3 sequences, roughly 17% seen once. The rearrangement uses TRBV6-5 and TRBJ2-1, with 9 bases identical to TRBD1. The clonotype originates from a human donor who was either an allogeneic HSCT recipient or a stem cell or donor lymphocyte infusion donor (not recorded which). It is not recorded whose cells these are; they may come from a transplant donor. The source material was blood, either unsorted or a sorted T cell fraction (not recorded which). The CDR3 loop is CASSSFEGQGYNEQFF. The CDR3 nucleotides read TGTGCCAGCAGTTCCTTTGAGGGACAGGGTTACAATGAGCAGTTCTTC.